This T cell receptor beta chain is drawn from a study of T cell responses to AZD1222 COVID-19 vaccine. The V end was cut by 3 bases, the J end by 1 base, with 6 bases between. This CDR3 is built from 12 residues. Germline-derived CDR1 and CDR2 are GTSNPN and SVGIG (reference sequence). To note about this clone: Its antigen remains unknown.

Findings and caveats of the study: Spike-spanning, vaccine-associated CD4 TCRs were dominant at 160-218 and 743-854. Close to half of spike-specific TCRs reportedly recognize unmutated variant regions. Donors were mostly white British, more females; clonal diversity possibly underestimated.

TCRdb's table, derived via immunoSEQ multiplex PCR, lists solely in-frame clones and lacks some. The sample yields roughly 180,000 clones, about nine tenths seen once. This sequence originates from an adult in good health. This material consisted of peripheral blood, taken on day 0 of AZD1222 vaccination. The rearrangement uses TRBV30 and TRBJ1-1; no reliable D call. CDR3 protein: CAWRPANTEAFF. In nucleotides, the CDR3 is TGTGCCTGGAGACCCGCGAACACTGAAGCTTTCTTT.